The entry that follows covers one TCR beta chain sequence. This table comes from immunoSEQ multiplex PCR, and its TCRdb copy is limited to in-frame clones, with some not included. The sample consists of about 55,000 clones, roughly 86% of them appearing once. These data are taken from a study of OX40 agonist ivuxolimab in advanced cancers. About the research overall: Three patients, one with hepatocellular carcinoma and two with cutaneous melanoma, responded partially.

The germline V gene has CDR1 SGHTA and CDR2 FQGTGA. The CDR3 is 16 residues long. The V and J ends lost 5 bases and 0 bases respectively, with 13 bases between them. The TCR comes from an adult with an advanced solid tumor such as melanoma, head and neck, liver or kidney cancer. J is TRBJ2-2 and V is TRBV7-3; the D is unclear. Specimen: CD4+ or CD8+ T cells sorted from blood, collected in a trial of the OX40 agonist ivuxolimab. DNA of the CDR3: TGTGCCAGCAGCCCTAGATATAGTGCGAACACCGGGGAGCTGTTTTTT. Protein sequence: CASSPRYSANTGELFF.